Below are 16 T cell receptor beta chains sequenced from a single sample in a study of blood T cell repertoires in COVID-19. Profiling relied on immunoSEQ multiplex PCR, and the TCRdb table lists in-frame clones only, not all of them. Of fewer than 60,000 clones in the sample, 86% are singletons; the top ten hold around 15%. The specimen was peripheral blood. These receptors were collected from a human donor in a cohort sampled during active COVID-19.

The J gene is TRBJ2-1, the V gene TRBV4-1, with D tentatively TRBD1 (5 bases). Germline CDR1 reads MGHRA; CDR2 reads YSYEKL. Deletions cut 4 bases from V and 1 base from J, with 14 bases between. This CDR3 is 16 amino acids long. The CDR3 protein is CASSLRVSLSYNEQFF. CDR3 in DNA: TGCGCCAGCAGCCTCAGGGTTAGCTTGTCCTACAATGAGCAGTTCTTC.

J is TRBJ2-1 and V is TRBV7-9; 8 nucleotides align to TRBD2. The CDR3 runs to 14 residues. Trimming at V came to 5 bases and at J to 8 bases, leaving 8 bases not matched to a gene. Germline CDR1 and CDR2: SEHNR and FQNEAQ (reference sequence). The CDR3 sequence is CASSLRTSRDEQFF. CDR3 nucleotide sequence: TGTGCCAGCAGCCTCCGGACTAGCCGGGATGAGCAGTTCTTC.

V usage is TRBV2 and J usage is TRBJ2-1, with D possibly TRBD2 on 7 matching bases. V dropped 7 bases and J dropped 5 bases, with 18 bases sitting between them. The CDR3 is 15 amino acids. Germline V gene data show CDR1 as SNHLY and CDR2 as FYNNEI. CDR3 bases: TGTGCCAGCACAATTTTTCGGGGGGCTAACAATGAGCAGTTCTTC. Its translation: CASTIFRGANNEQFF. Filled out from reference TRBV2 and TRBJ2-1, the complete variable domain reads EPEVTQTPSHQVTQMGQEVILRCVPISNHLYFYWYRQILGQKVEFLVSFYNNEISEKSEIFDDQFSVERPDGSNFTLKIRSTKLEDSAMYFCASTIFRGANNEQFFGPGTRLTVL.

This chain joins TRBV7-2 and TRBJ2-1; 10 bases agree with TRBD1. The ends lost 4 bases at V and 6 bases at J; junction bases unmatched: 6. This CDR3 contains 15 residues. The germline gives CDR1 SGHTA, CDR2 FQGNSA. Written as DNA, the CDR3 is TGTGCCAGCAGCTCCCGGGACAGGGGTTCCAATGAGCAGTTCTTC. It encodes CASSSRDRGSNEQFF.

This rearrangement joins TRBV2 to TRBJ1-2, with a weak D call TRBD1 (6 bases). This CDR3 comprises 13 residues. The germline V and J ends were trimmed by 6 bases and 8 bases, with 16 bases remaining between them. In germline, CDR1 is SNHLY, CDR2 FYNNEI. CDR3 sequence: CASSGEGVVGYTF. In nucleotides, the CDR3 is TGTGCCAGCAGCGGTGAGGGGGTCGTCGGCTACACCTTC.

V and J are TRBV30 and TRBJ2-1, with 9 bases aligning to TRBD2. The trim removed 1 base at V and 8 bases at J, leaving 9 bases unmatched. The CDR3 loop spans 15 amino acids. The germline CDR1 and CDR2 sequences are GTSNPN and SVGIG (reference sequence). CDR3 sequence (DNA): TGTGCCTGGAGTGCCTGGGCGGGGGGGCCCGATGAGCAGTTCTTC. Amino acid sequence: CAWSAWAGGPDEQFF.

This chain connects TRBV7-9 to TRBJ2-3; 9 bases fit TRBD2. After removal of 5 bases from V and 2 bases from J, the junction contained 8 bases not matched to a gene. From germline, CDR1 is SEHNR and CDR2 FQNEAQ (reference sequence). The CDR3 contains 16 residues. The CDR3 DNA follows: TGTGCCAGCAGCCCTAGGGTAGCGGGGGACACAGATACGCAGTATTTT. This gives the protein CASSPRVAGDTDTQYF. Filled out from reference TRBV7-9 and TRBJ2-3, the complete variable domain reads DTGVSQNPRHKITKRGQNVTFRCDPISEHNRLYWYRQTLGQGPEFLTYFQNEAQLEKSRLLSDRFSAERPKGSFSTLEIQRTEQGDSAMYLCASSPRVAGDTDTQYFGPGTRLTVL.

This clone was seen a handful of times. The gene calls are TRBV6-5 and TRBJ1-3; unclear D gene. With 6 bases removed from V and 2 bases from J, the gap between germline ends came to 8 bases. The length of the CDR3 is 13 residues. Germline V CDR1 and CDR2: MNHEY, SVGAGI. The CDR3 coding sequence is TGTGCCAGCAGACGATCGGCTGGAAACACCATATATTTT. Translation gives CASRRSAGNTIYF.

This rearrangement joins TRBV15 to TRBJ2-3; 7 nucleotides align to TRBD1. The germline V gene encodes CDR1 LNHNV and CDR2 YYDKDF (reference sequence). This CDR3 is 14 amino acids long. Germline trimming cut 3 bases from V and 5 bases from J; bases unmatched to any gene: 5. The CDR3 DNA follows: TGTGCCACCAGCAGTCCGGGACAGCGAGATACGCAGTATTTT. Protein: CATSSPGQRDTQYF.

This clone was observed a single time. This chain joins TRBV7-2 and TRBJ2-7; TRBD2 matches 14 bases. The V gene end was trimmed by 5 bases and the J gene end by 7 bases; junction bases not matched to a gene: 10. This CDR3 comprises 16 residues. Germline CDR1 SGHTA, CDR2 FQGNSA. The CDR3, as DNA: TGTGCCAGCAGCCCCAGGACTAGCGGGGGGATGCATGAGCAGTACTTC. Translation gives CASSPRTSGGMHEQYF.

The genes are TRBV30 and TRBJ1-1; 9 bases line up with TRBD1. With V trimmed by 0 bases and J by 8 bases, 4 bases remained unmatched. The length of the CDR3 is 13 residues. In germline, CDR1 is GTSNPN, CDR2 SVGIG (reference sequence). The chain's CDR3 is CAWSVGTGREAFF. CDR3 nucleotide sequence: TGTGCCTGGAGTGTCGGGACAGGGAGGGAAGCTTTCTTT.

The chain has TRBV19 and TRBJ2-1; TRBD2 agrees at 8 bases. The CDR3 covers 17 residues. Germline-derived CDR1 and CDR2 are LNHDA and SQIVND (reference sequence). V lost 4 bases, J lost 0 bases, and 8 bases stayed unmatched. In nucleotides, the CDR3 is TGTGCCAGTAGTAGGGCTAGCGGGCCCAGCTCCTACAATGAGCAGTTCTTC. Translating gives CASSRASGPSSYNEQFF.

The chain carries TRBV19 and TRBJ2-3; D perhaps matches TRBD2 (6 bases). CDR3 length: 15 residues. Trimming stripped 5 bases from V and 3 bases from J, with 15 bases between. CDR1 is LNHDA, CDR2 SQIVND, per germline (reference sequence). The CDR3: CASSPWRVRTDTQYF. DNA for the CDR3: TGTGCCAGTAGTCCCTGGAGGGTGAGGACAGATACGCAGTATTTT.

This clone showed up just a few times. The V and J genes are TRBV5-1 and TRBJ2-7; no firm D call. Germline V gene data show CDR1 as SGHRS and CDR2 as YFSETQ. Trimming pared 0 bases from V and 4 bases from J, leaving 11 bases between. This CDR3 has 14 amino acids. The CDR3 bases are TGCGCCAGCAGCTTGGCCGTGACACCTTACGAGCAGTACTTC. Its protein is CASSLAVTPYEQYF. Complete variable domain (other parts from reference TRBV5-1 and TRBJ2-7): KAGVTQTPRYLIKTRGQQVTLSCSPISGHRSVSWYQQTPGQGLQFLFEYFSETQRNKGNFPGRFSGRQFSNSRSEMNVSTLELGDSALYLCASSLAVTPYEQYFGPGTRLTVT.

This chain connects TRBV18 to TRBJ2-5; 10 bases align to TRBD2. The germline CDR1 and CDR2 sequences are KGHSH and LQKENI. The CDR3 loop spans 16 amino acids. V lost 3 bases to trimming and J lost 5 bases; unmatched junction nucleotides: 9. CDR3 nucleotide sequence: TGTGCCAGCTCACCTACCCCCTTTAGCGGGGGGGAGACCCAGTACTTC. It encodes CASSPTPFSGGETQYF.

The chain combines TRBV5-4 with TRBJ2-7, with 7 nucleotides matching TRBD2. Germline CDR1 SGHNT, CDR2 YYREEE (reference sequence). The length of the CDR3 is 15 residues. The J segment lost 2 bases and the V segment lost 0 bases, leaving 5 bases of the junction unmatched. The CDR3 region is CASSLDPSGPYEQYF. The CDR3 DNA follows: TGTGCCAGCAGCTTGGACCCTAGCGGTCCCTACGAGCAGTACTTC.